The 22 T cell receptor beta chains below were found in one sample sequenced in a study of OX40 agonist ivuxolimab in advanced cancers. Libraries were prepared by immunoSEQ multiplex PCR; TCRdb keeps only in-frame clonotypes and omits some of them. The table shows some 62,000 clones, with 79% occurring only once. The sample consisted of CD4+ or CD8+ T cells sorted from blood, taken in a trial of the OX40 agonist ivuxolimab. The receptors derive from an adult with an advanced solid tumor such as melanoma, head and neck, liver or kidney cancer.

A note on this clone: The junction departs from the called germline gene at one end, perhaps through a read error. The rearrangement uses TRBV14 and TRBJ1-2, with D hard to call. CDR1 is SGHDN and CDR2 is FVKESK in the germline V gene. The CDR3 is made up of 14 amino acids. CDR3 coding DNA: TGTGCCAGCAGCCAAGACGCCTCGTCCGGCGGTTTTATCTTC. Its translation: CASSQDASSGGFIF.

The chain is built from TRBV5-8 and TRBJ2-1; no definite D call. The CDR3 covers 13 residues. The ends were cut back, 2 bases at V and 7 bases at J, with 10 bases in the middle. Germline lookup yields CDR1 SGHTS and CDR2 YDEGEE. DNA for the CDR3: TGTGCCAGCAGCTTAGTTATTGGGAATGAGCAGTTCTTC. Protein sequence: CASSLVIGNEQFF.

V is TRBV9 and J is TRBJ1-2; D possibly corresponds to TRBD1 (6 bases). V shed 4 bases and J shed 7 bases, with 23 bases lying between them. CDR1 and CDR2 from the germline V gene are SGDLS and YYNGEE. This CDR3 contains 16 residues. The CDR3 DNA is TGTGCCAGCAGCCTGAGGGGGGATGGGGCGGACGGTGGCTACACCTTC. It yields the protein CASSLRGDGADGGYTF.

This clone appeared a few times. V is TRBV27 and J is TRBJ1-5; D is uncertain. This CDR3 spans 15 amino acids. The germline V and J ends were trimmed by 6 bases and 0 bases, with 12 bases remaining between them. The V gene's germline CDR1 is MNHEY and CDR2 SMNVEV (reference sequence). The CDR3 loop is CASRVSLYSNQPQHF. The CDR3 coding sequence is TGTGCCAGCAGGGTCTCTCTCTATAGCAATCAGCCCCAGCATTTT.

The DNA for the CDR3 is TGTGCCAGCAGCTGGGGACAGACAACTAATGAAAAACTGTTTTTT. Amino acids: CASSWGQTTNEKLFF. The chain has TRBV7-2 and TRBJ1-4, with 7 bases that match TRBD1. Germline V lookup: CDR1 SGHTA, CDR2 FQGNSA. This CDR3 spans 15 amino acids. Unmatched junction bases numbered 2, after V lost 4 bases and J lost 0 bases.

The chain combines TRBV30 with TRBJ1-4; tentative D call: TRBD1 (6 bases). Germline V gene sequence: CDR1 GTSNPN, CDR2 SVGIG (reference sequence). The CDR3 is 12 amino acids. V was clipped by 4 bases and J by 5 bases, with 8 bases between them. The CDR3, as DNA: TGTGCCTGGACCCAGGGGAATGAAAAACTGTTTTTT. Its translation is CAWTQGNEKLFF.

This clone has more than one count but fewer than ten. This chain connects TRBV7-6 to TRBJ2-7; D remains ambiguous. V shed 1 base and J shed 6 bases, with 10 bases lying between them. CDR3 length equals 13 residues. Germline loops: CDR1 SGHVS, CDR2 FNYEAQ. The CDR3 reads CASSLVSNGEQYF. In nucleotides, the CDR3 is TGTGCCAGCAGCTTAGTATCTAACGGCGAGCAGTACTTC.

The chain employs TRBV9 and TRBJ2-1, with D possibly TRBD2 on 6 matching bases. Germline CDR1 SGDLS, CDR2 YYNGEE. This CDR3 contains 14 residues. Between the trimmed V and J ends, which lost 3 bases and 8 bases, there was a span of 15 bases. The CDR3: CASSAALAAHEQFF. DNA for the CDR3: TGTGCCAGCAGCGCGGCTTTAGCGGCTCATGAGCAGTTCTTC. Supplemented by reference TRBV9 and TRBJ2-1, the full variable domain reads DSGVTQTPKHLITATGQRVTLRCSPRSGDLSVYWYQQSLDQGLQFLIQYYNGEERAKGNILERFSAQQFPDLHSELNLSSLELGDSALYFCASSAALAAHEQFFGPGTRLTVL.

In this sample, this clone turned up once. This sequence joins TRBV9 and TRBJ2-1; 9 positions match TRBD2. The junction had 8 bases not matched to a gene; V was cut back by 0 bases and J by 4 bases. Germline CDR1 reads SGDLS; CDR2 reads YYNGEE. The CDR3 is made up of 17 amino acids. Here the CDR3 reads CASSVEPLAGPYNEQFF. The CDR3 DNA reads as TGTGCCAGCAGCGTAGAGCCCCTAGCGGGACCATACAATGAGCAGTTCTTC.

J is TRBJ2-2 and V is TRBV5-1, with 7 bases fitting TRBD1. The CDR3 spans 17 residues. The germline V gene encodes CDR1 SGHRS and CDR2 YFSETQ. After removal of 0 bases from V and 2 bases from J, the junction contained 7 bases not matched to a gene. The CDR3 sequence: CASSLGQGRGNTGELFF. The DNA of the CDR3 is TGCGCCAGCAGCTTGGGACAGGGTCGGGGCAACACCGGGGAGCTGTTTTTT.

This rearrangement joins TRBV28 to TRBJ2-5; D might be TRBD1 or TRBD2, each matching 7 bases. The DNA end favors TRBJ2-7, so the J call may be wrong. The CDR3 sequence is 15 residues long. CDR1 MDHEN and CDR2 SYDVKM come from the germline V gene. The CDR3 sequence is CASSFRRAGGGEQYF. CDR3 DNA: TGTGCCAGCAGTTTCCGCCGGGCAGGGGGGGGCGAGCAGTACTTC.

The chain links TRBV7-8 to TRBJ2-7; D perhaps matches TRBD1 (6 bases). Per germline, CDR1 SGHVS and CDR2 FQNEAQ. The CDR3 is 13 amino acids. The V end lost 5 bases, the J end lost 4 bases, and 12 bases lay between the germline ends. CDR3: CASSLRDTYEQYF. CDR3 coding DNA: TGTGCCAGCAGCCTCCGGGACACTTACGAGCAGTACTTC.

V gene TRBV4-3 combines with J gene TRBJ2-5; 8 nucleotides align to TRBD2. The CDR3 is 18 amino acids. With 2 bases clipped from V and 1 base from J, the junction kept 12 bases outside the gene matches. Germline-derived CDR1 and CDR2 are LGHNA and YSLEER. CDR3 in amino acids: CASSQKVAGGFFQETQYF. The CDR3, as DNA: TGCGCCAGCAGCCAAAAGGTGGCGGGAGGTTTTTTCCAAGAGACCCAGTACTTC.

This clone was recorded a few times. V and J are TRBV10-3 and TRBJ2-3; D is perhaps TRBD2 (6 bases). Germline V gene sequence: CDR1 ENHRY, CDR2 SYGVKD. The CDR3 extends over 15 amino acids. V was trimmed by 6 bases and J by 6 bases, leaving 19 bases between them. Here the CDR3 reads CAIRRGGEELDTQYF. The CDR3 bases are TGTGCCATCAGGCGAGGAGGGGAGGAGTTGGATACGCAGTATTTT.

This sequence joins TRBV29-1 and TRBJ1-1; 7 positions match TRBD1. The J segment lost 0 bases and the V segment lost 6 bases, leaving 4 bases of the junction unmatched. CDR1 SQVTM and CDR2 ANQGSEA come from the germline V gene. The CDR3 runs 13 residues. The CDR3 sequence is CSVRTGVNTEAFF. In nucleotides, the CDR3 is TGCAGCGTAAGGACAGGAGTGAACACTGAAGCTTTCTTT.

The chain is built from TRBV5-4 and TRBJ1-1; TRBD1 matches 7 bases. V trimming: 4 bases; J trimming: 1 base; junction bases outside the gene matches: 16. There are 18 residues in the CDR3. Germline V gene lookup returns CDR1 SGHNT and CDR2 YYREEE (reference sequence). The CDR3 DNA reads as TGTGCCAGCAGCCCGGGGGGGCGAAAGGGACAGAAGAACACTGAAGCTTTCTTT. Its protein product is CASSPGGRKGQKNTEAFF.

This chain uses TRBV7-3 with TRBJ1-1, with 10 bases fitting TRBD1. CDR1 and CDR2 (germline): SGHTA, FQGTGA. V lost 5 bases and J lost 5; bases outside the gene matches: 8. The CDR3 is made up of 15 amino acids. In DNA, the CDR3 is TGTGCCAGCAGCCCCCGGGACAGGGGAGATACTGAAGCTTTCTTT. It encodes CASSPRDRGDTEAFF.

A few counts support this clone. The chain combines TRBV10-2 with TRBJ2-1; 9 bases match TRBD1. Looked up from germline, CDR1 is WSHSY and CDR2 is SAAADI. Germline trimming cut 6 bases from V and 3 bases from J; bases unmatched to any gene: 3. This CDR3 contains 14 residues. CDR3 nucleotides: TGCGCCAGCAGCTACAGGGGGCACTACAATGAGCAGTTCTTC. Translating gives CASSYRGHYNEQFF.

The chain links TRBV7-8 to TRBJ1-1; possibly TRBD1 for D (5 bases). V was trimmed by 5 bases and J by 2 bases, leaving 12 bases between them. Germline values: CDR1 SGHVS, CDR2 FQNEAQ. This CDR3 region has 14 residues. The CDR3: CASSQMTANTEAFF. CDR3 DNA sequence: TGTGCCAGCAGCCAAATGACAGCTAACACTGAAGCTTTCTTT.

This CDR3 reads CASSPGILSNQPQHF. The DNA for the CDR3 is TGTGCCAGCAGCCCAGGGATCCTTAGCAATCAGCCCCAGCATTTT. V usage is TRBV6-6 and J usage is TRBJ1-5; a weak D match, TRBD1 (5 bases). V lost 6 bases to trimming and J lost 0 bases, with 12 bases between them. Germline CDR1 MNHNY, CDR2 SVGAGI (reference sequence). This CDR3 is built from 15 residues.

In its sample, this clone was seen a few times. This chain uses TRBV9 with TRBJ1-5; D is perhaps TRBD1 (5 bases). The CDR3 length is 15 residues. Between the trimmed V and J ends, which lost 4 bases and 6 bases, there was a span of 17 bases. The germline V gene has CDR1 SGDLS and CDR2 YYNGEE. CDR3 in DNA: TGTGCCAGCAGCCCAGGAGGGGCAGAGACTCAGCCCCAGCATTTT. Its translation is CASSPGGAETQPQHF. The complete variable domain, with remaining parts taken from reference TRBV9 and TRBJ1-5, reads DSGVTQTPKHLITATGQRVTLRCSPRSGDLSVYWYQQSLDQGLQFLIQYYNGEERAKGNILERFSAQQFPDLHSELNLSSLELGDSALYFCASSPGGAETQPQHFGDGTRLSIL.

The chain combines TRBV7-8 with TRBJ1-4; 7 bases are shared with TRBD1. Germline V gene sequence: CDR1 SGHVS, CDR2 FQNEAQ. Unmatched junction bases numbered 10, after V lost 4 bases and J lost 5 bases. This CDR3 region has 16 residues. The CDR3 DNA sequence: TGTGCCAGCAGCTACTTTCCCAGGGGGAAGAATGAAAAACTGTTTTTT. Its protein product is CASSYFPRGKNEKLFF.